This T cell receptor (beta chain) came from a study of blood T cell repertoires in COVID-19. Study overall: The United States, Italy and Spain supplied acute and convalescent COVID-19 samples. The analysed material was cDNA or gDNA that came from T cells, B-cell-depleted T cells, or PBMCs.

As originally analysed: Estimation of nucleated cell counts relied on the amplification of reference gene primers. Here immunoSEQ multiplex PCR was the method, and the copy in TCRdb shows in-frame clones only, minus some. D and trimming come from the DNA, and the V and J calls and clone size come from that table. The sample includes 90,000 or so clones, roughly 89% of them seen just once. CDR3 length: 12 amino acids. Germline V gene data show CDR1 as SGDLS and CDR2 as YYNGEE. The ends were cut back, 4 bases at V and 7 bases at J, with 11 bases in the middle. This TCR came from a woman of 80 years or more with active COVID-19. The sample taken for sequencing was peripheral blood. The V and J genes are TRBV9 and TRBJ2-5; D is unclear. CDR3 amino acids: CASSPTGRTQYF. CDR3 DNA sequence: TGTGCCAGCAGCCCCACGGGTCGGACCCAGTACTTC.